This T cell receptor (beta chain) was sequenced during a study of T cells in Graves' hyperthyroidism and ophthalmopathy. In this sample, this clonotype turned up many times. TCR beta CDR3 region amplification was performed from RNA transcripts. RT-PCR in the first round (using the HTBI primer set) targeted the TCR CDR3. TCRdb reprocessed the multiplex PCR reads via MiXCR and lists one record per CDR3 protein. The table has approximately 380,000 distinct CDR3 sequences, roughly an eighth seen once. Clinical Activity Scores of at least 3, NOSPECS grades of at least 4 and durations under 3 months characterized ophthalmopathy patients. The clonotype comes from a man aged 45 to 65 with Graves' ophthalmopathy. The sample taken for sequencing was blood.

For the CDR3, the DNA is TGTGCCAGCAGTGAAGATGAGGGAATTGCCTATGGCTACACCTTC. This codes for CASSEDEGIAYGYTF. The rearrangement links TRBV6-1 to TRBJ1-2; D not resolved. The CDR3 covers 15 residues. Looked up from germline, CDR1 is MNHNS and CDR2 is SASEGT. V lost 1 base and J lost 4, with 13 bases in between.